The 28 T cell receptor beta chains below come from one sample, sequenced in a study of blood T cell repertoires in COVID-19. Assay used: immunoSEQ multiplex PCR; TCRdb lists only in-frame clones, some missing. The table lists 100,000 to 150,000 clones, about 80% of them singletons. The material sequenced was peripheral blood. These receptors were taken from a woman in her forties or fifties with acute or convalescent COVID-19.

This sequence joins TRBV14 and TRBJ1-3; 7 bases are a match to TRBD1. V was pared by 4 bases and J by 4 bases, with 7 bases of the junction left unmatched. The CDR3 length is 15 residues. From germline, CDR1 is SGHDN and CDR2 FVKESK. CDR3 region: CASSRNTGVGNTIYF. The CDR3 nucleotides are TGTGCCAGCAGCCGCAACACAGGGGTCGGAAACACCATATATTTT.

This clone has a single count. The chain combines TRBV6-5 with TRBJ1-3, with D hard to call. The CDR3 contains 14 residues. Germline CDR1 reads MNHEY; CDR2 reads SVGAGI. V lost 9 bases and J lost 0, with 12 bases in between. The CDR3 sequence: CARTKHASGNTIYF. CDR3 nucleotide sequence: TGTGCCAGGACTAAACATGCCTCTGGAAACACCATATATTTT.

The V gene is TRBV14, the J gene TRBJ1-2, with 9 nucleotides matching TRBD1. V gave up 2 bases and J gave up 3 bases; unmatched junction bases: 7. The germline V gene has CDR1 SGHDN and CDR2 FVKESK. CDR3 size: 16 residues. The DNA for the CDR3 is TGTGCCAGCAGCCAACTGGGAGGACAGGGGTACTATGGCTACACCTTC. Protein sequence: CASSQLGGQGYYGYTF. The variable domain in full, completed from reference TRBV14 and TRBJ1-2, reads EAGVTQFPSHSVIEKGQTVTLRCDPISGHDNLYWYRRVMGKEIKFLLHFVKESKQDESGMPNNRFLAERTGGTYSTLKVQPAELEDSGVYFCASSQLGGQGYYGYTFGSGTRLTVV.

The chain is built from TRBV5-1 and TRBJ1-6, with 9 bases that match TRBD1. Germline V gene sequence: CDR1 SGHRS, CDR2 YFSETQ. This CDR3 is 16 amino acids long. Unmatched junction bases numbered 8, after V lost 4 bases and J lost 6 bases. CDR3 amino acids: CASSESGTGINSPLHF. The CDR3, as DNA: TGCGCCAGCAGCGAATCCGGGACAGGGATTAATTCACCCCTCCACTTT.

The rearrangement uses TRBV7-2 and TRBJ2-2; D is uncertain. Trimming removed 5 bases at V and 4 bases at J, with 5 bases between. This CDR3 is 12 amino acids long. CDR1 and CDR2 from the germline V gene are SGHTA and FQGNSA. Here the CDR3 DNA reads TGTGCCAGCAGCCGAGGCACCGGGGAGCTGTTTTTT. It is translated as CASSRGTGELFF.

The V and J genes are TRBV3-1 (or the pseudogene TRBV3-2) and TRBJ1-1, with unresolved D. The CDR3 totals 14 residues. The germline CDR1 and CDR2 sequences are LGHDT and YNNKEL (reference sequence). The germline V and J ends were trimmed by 4 bases and 6 bases, with 15 bases remaining between them. The CDR3 is CASSPSLWASEAFF. The CDR3 nucleotides are TGTGCCAGCAGCCCATCCCTTTGGGCATCTGAAGCTTTCTTT.

V is TRBV5-1 and J is TRBJ1-1, with 8 bases aligning to TRBD1. The CDR3 loop spans 12 amino acids. Looked up from germline, CDR1 is SGHRS and CDR2 is YFSETQ. Germline trimming cut 5 bases from V and 8 bases from J; bases unmatched to any gene: 5. CDR3: CASRTGALEAFF. CDR3 bases: TGCGCCAGCAGGACAGGGGCGCTGGAAGCTTTCTTT.

The chain uses TRBV9 and TRBJ2-1; 13 nucleotides agree with TRBD2. This CDR3 has 15 amino acids. J was trimmed by 7 bases and V by 4 bases; bases with no gene match: 5. From germline, CDR1 is SGDLS and CDR2 YYNGEE. The CDR3 loop is CASSPGTSGTNEQFF. In DNA form, the CDR3 reads TGTGCCAGCAGCCCAGGGACTAGCGGGACTAATGAGCAGTTCTTC.

A few counts support this clone. The CDR3 protein is CASKDPSRNYGYTF. CDR3 nucleotide sequence: TGTGCCAGTAAAGATCCGTCTCGGAACTATGGCTACACCTTC. V usage is TRBV19 and J usage is TRBJ1-2; D uncertain. Germline V lookup: CDR1 LNHDA, CDR2 SQIVND (reference sequence). V lost 7 bases and J 2 bases, leaving 14 bases between the germline ends. This CDR3 has 14 amino acids.

A single count supports this clone. V and J are TRBV5-5 and TRBJ2-1; D call uncertain. The V end lost 2 bases, the J end lost 10 bases, and 16 bases lay between the germline ends. CDR3 length: 14 residues. The germline V gene encodes CDR1 SGHKS and CDR2 YYEKEE (reference sequence). The CDR3 loop is CASSLRLDFTEQFF. The CDR3 region has the DNA TGTGCCAGCAGCTTAAGGCTAGATTTTACCGAGCAGTTCTTC.

V is TRBV30 and J is TRBJ1-6; 8 bases fit TRBD1. The germline gives CDR1 GTSNPN, CDR2 SVGIG (reference sequence). There are 16 residues in the CDR3. V trimming: 0 bases; J trimming: 8 bases; junction bases outside the gene matches: 9. The CDR3 nucleotides are TGTGCCTGGAGTGTACCGACAGGGGCGGGGGATTCACCCCTCCACTTT. Its protein product is CAWSVPTGAGDSPLHF. The full variable domain, in which reference TRBV30 and TRBJ1-6 provide the parts outside the CDR3, is SQTIHQWPATLVQPVGSPLSLECTVEGTSNPNLYWYRQAAGRGLQLLFYSVGIGQISSEVPQNLSASRPQDRQFILSSKKLLLSDSGFYLCAWSVPTGAGDSPLHFGNGTRLTVT.

This rearrangement joins TRBV27 to TRBJ1-3; D is unclear. This CDR3 has 13 amino acids. Germline lookup yields CDR1 MNHEY and CDR2 SMNVEV (reference sequence). V lost 6 bases, J lost 0 bases, and 6 bases lay in between. In DNA, the CDR3 is TGTGCCAGCAGCGCGAGCTCTGGAAACACCATATATTTT. It translates to CASSASSGNTIYF.

Only one count was recorded for this clone. The V gene is TRBV10-1, the J gene TRBJ1-3, with D tentatively TRBD1 (5 bases). Germline CDR1 and CDR2: WNHNN and SYGVQD (reference sequence). This CDR3 comprises 15 residues. The V end lost 6 bases, the J end lost 2 bases, and 14 bases lay between the germline ends. CDR3 DNA: TGCGCCAGCAGCCGGGACTCCAAGGCTGGAAACACCATATATTTT. Protein product: CASSRDSKAGNTIYF.

The CDR3 region has the DNA TGCGCCAGCAGGGGGGGACAGGGGGGTAGTGAAAAACTGTTTTTT. As protein: CASRGGQGGSEKLFF. The chain recombines TRBV4-1 with TRBJ1-4; 11 bases line up with TRBD1. The length of the CDR3 is 15 residues. In germline, CDR1 is MGHRA, CDR2 YSYEKL. Trimming removed 6 bases from V and 7 bases from J; junction bases left unmatched: 7.

The chain employs TRBV11-3 and TRBJ2-6, with a tentative D call TRBD2 (5 bases). V shed 3 bases and J shed 4 bases, with 10 bases lying between them. The CDR3 spans 15 residues. The V gene's germline CDR1 is SGHNT and CDR2 YENEEA. As DNA, the CDR3 is TGTGCCAGCAGCTTTACGGGATCCGGGGCCAACGTCCTGACTTTC. Encoded protein: CASSFTGSGANVLTF. Using reference TRBV11-3 and TRBJ2-6 for the parts outside the CDR3, the full variable domain is EAGVVQSPRYKIIEKKQPVAFWCNPISGHNTLYWYLQNLGQGPELLIRYENEEAVDDSQLPKDRFSAERLKGVDSTLKIQPAELGDSAVYLCASSFTGSGANVLTFGAGSRLTVL.

This clone was picked up one time. V is TRBV11-2 and J is TRBJ2-5; 10 positions agree with TRBD1. The length of the CDR3 is 17 residues. The ends lost 0 bases at V and 1 base at J; junction bases unmatched: 5. The germline CDR1 and CDR2 sequences are SGHAT and FQNNGV. CDR3 in amino acids: CASSLEGTGVSQETQYF. The CDR3 bases are TGTGCCAGCAGCTTAGAGGGGACAGGGGTTTCCCAAGAGACCCAGTACTTC.

The chain joins TRBV24-1 to TRBJ2-2; 8 nucleotides agree with TRBD1. Trimming removed 4 bases from V and 1 base from J; junction bases left unmatched: 7. The CDR3 loop spans 17 amino acids. Germline-derived CDR1 and CDR2 are KGHDR and SFDVKD. The CDR3 DNA sequence: TGTGCCACCAGTGAGTTGACCGGGACAGGGAACACCGGGGAGCTGTTTTTT. Its translation is CATSELTGTGNTGELFF.

The table lists this clone with a count of one. The gene calls are TRBV7-8 and TRBJ2-1; TRBD1 aligns across 10 bases. Germline V CDR1 and CDR2: SGHVS, FQNEAQ. Trimming at V came to 4 bases and at J to 2 bases, leaving 5 bases not matched to a gene. CDR3 length: 16 amino acids. CDR3 in amino acids: CASSSPGTGAYNEQFF. The DNA for the CDR3 is TGTGCCAGCAGCTCGCCCGGGACAGGGGCCTACAATGAGCAGTTCTTC.

This clone was seen a handful of times. The V gene is TRBV3-1 (or the pseudogene TRBV3-2), the J gene TRBJ1-3; 7 positions match TRBD1. CDR1 is LGHDT and CDR2 is YNNKEL in the germline V gene (reference sequence). V was clipped by 1 base and J by 2 bases; unmatched bases: 5. There are 16 residues in the CDR3. The chain's CDR3 is CASSQGQGFTGNTIYF. DNA of the CDR3: TGTGCCAGCAGCCAAGGACAGGGCTTCACTGGAAACACCATATATTTT.

This chain links TRBV6-2 or TRBV6-3 with TRBJ1-5; 8 positions agree with TRBD1. The J segment lost 3 bases and the V segment lost 0 bases, leaving 1 base of the junction unmatched. The CDR3 contains 15 residues. Germline V lookup: CDR1 MNHEY, CDR2 SVGEGT. CDR3 region: CASSYSTGVNQPQHF. The CDR3 DNA reads TGTGCCAGCAGTTACTCGACAGGGGTCAATCAGCCCCAGCATTTT.

V is TRBV9 and J is TRBJ2-3; tentatively, D is TRBD2 (5 bases). Per the germline V gene, CDR1 is SGDLS and CDR2 is YYNGEE. With 1 base removed from V and 6 bases from J, the gap between germline ends came to 6 bases. The CDR3 is made up of 12 amino acids. The CDR3 bases are TGTGCCAGCAGCGTATCTAGCGATACGCAGTATTTT. Translation gives CASSVSSDTQYF.

The CDR3 region is CASSLMGPNTEAFF. The CDR3 DNA reads as TGTGCCAGCAGCCTTATGGGGCCTAACACTGAAGCTTTCTTT. V usage is TRBV27 and J usage is TRBJ1-1; the D gene is possibly TRBD1 (5 bases). There are 14 residues in the CDR3. The V gene lost 6 bases and the J gene lost 2 bases, with 13 bases spanning the gap. CDR1 is MNHEY and CDR2 is SMNVEV in the germline V gene (reference sequence).

The V call is TRBV6-6, the J call TRBJ1-2; D gene ambiguous. The germline CDR1 and CDR2 sequences are MNHNY and SVGAGI (reference sequence). CDR3 length: 12 residues. The V and J ends lost 5 bases and 8 bases respectively, with 12 bases between them. CDR3 coding DNA: TGTGCCAGCAGTCAAACATCGGAGGGCTACACCTTC. Encoded protein: CASSQTSEGYTF.

About this clone: A junction end diverges from the germline sequence, so it may reflect a read error. The V and J genes are TRBV5-8 and TRBJ1-3; a possible D gene is TRBD1 (5 bases). Germline V gene sequence: CDR1 SGHTS, CDR2 YDEGEE. The length of the CDR3 is 14 residues. The chain's CDR3 is CAGRWGDPGNTIYF. The CDR3 DNA sequence: TGTGCCGGCAGATGGGGGGATCCTGGAAACACCATATATTTT.

The gene calls are TRBV7-2 and TRBJ2-1; D not certain. The germline CDR1 and CDR2 sequences are SGHTA and FQGNSA. V lost 0 bases to trimming and J lost 10 bases, with 7 bases between them. The CDR3 totals 12 residues. The CDR3 spells CASSLAIGEQFF. The DNA of the CDR3 is TGTGCCAGCAGCTTAGCTATCGGGGAGCAGTTCTTC.

The gene calls are TRBV2 and TRBJ2-7; 9 bases are a match to TRBD1. V lost 6 bases to trimming and J lost 5 bases; unmatched junction nucleotides: 11. From germline, CDR1 is SNHLY and CDR2 FYNNEI. The CDR3 spans 15 residues. The CDR3 sequence: CASRPRGQGINEQYF. In DNA form, the CDR3 reads TGTGCCAGCAGACCCCGAGGACAGGGGATCAACGAGCAGTACTTC.

The chain couples TRBV11-2 to TRBJ2-7; D is perhaps TRBD1 (5 bases). V lost 5 bases, J lost 0 bases, and 14 bases lay in between. Germline values: CDR1 SGHAT, CDR2 FQNNGV. CDR3 size: 15 residues. The CDR3 protein is CASSRPTATSYEQYF. CDR3 DNA sequence: TGTGCCAGCAGCCGCCCGACAGCTACCTCCTACGAGCAGTACTTC.

The chain uses TRBV18 and TRBJ1-1; D gene uncertain. The length of the CDR3 is 13 residues. The V gene lost 3 bases and the J gene lost 1 base, with 6 bases spanning the gap. From germline, CDR1 is KGHSH and CDR2 LQKENI. The CDR3 nucleotides read TGTGCCAGCTCACCGGCGGGGAACACTGAAGCTTTCTTT. This sequence encodes CASSPAGNTEAFF.